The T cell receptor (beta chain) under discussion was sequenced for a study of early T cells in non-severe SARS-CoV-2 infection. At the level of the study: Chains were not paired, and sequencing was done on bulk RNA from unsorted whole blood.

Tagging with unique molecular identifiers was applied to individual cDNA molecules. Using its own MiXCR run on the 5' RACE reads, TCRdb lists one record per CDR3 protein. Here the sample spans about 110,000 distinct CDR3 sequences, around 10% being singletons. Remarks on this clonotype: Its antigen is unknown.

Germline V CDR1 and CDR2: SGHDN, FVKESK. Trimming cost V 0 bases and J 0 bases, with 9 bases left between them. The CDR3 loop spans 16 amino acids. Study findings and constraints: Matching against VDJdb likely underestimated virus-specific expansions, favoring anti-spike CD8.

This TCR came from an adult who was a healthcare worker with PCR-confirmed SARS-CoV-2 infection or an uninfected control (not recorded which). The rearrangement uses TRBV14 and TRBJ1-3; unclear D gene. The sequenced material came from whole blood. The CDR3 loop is CASSQDGTNSGNTIYF. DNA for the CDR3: TGTGCCAGCAGCCAAGATGGAACCAACTCTGGAAACACCATATATTTT.